This T cell receptor beta chain was obtained from a study of shared T cell receptors in the human thymus. Per the germline V gene, CDR1 is LGHNA and CDR2 is YNFKEQ. Trimming removed 0 bases at V and 2 bases at J, with 11 bases between. This CDR3 region has 15 residues. The protocol was immunoSEQ multiplex PCR, while the TCRdb copy is restricted to in-frame clones and leaves out a portion. The sample yields hundreds of thousands of clones, 70% to 90% seen once. These data were likewise used in another study, on human thymus T cells. That report adds: It was healthy Finnish infants having corrective surgery for congenital heart defects who were the donors. Surgeons resected thymus tissue during corrective heart surgery. What appeared biased in thymic and blood repertoires was the usage of V and J genes. Related studies noted strongly shared thymic repertoires across unrelated people.

This chain joins TRBV4-2 and TRBJ2-7; D unclear. The sample taken for sequencing was thymocytes. The TCR comes from a girl under three years old with a congenital heart defect. The CDR3 sequence: CASSQDSLPTYEQYF. For the CDR3, the DNA is TGTGCCAGCAGCCAAGATTCTCTCCCTACCTACGAGCAGTACTTC.